Each of the 27 T cell receptor beta chains below was sequenced from the same sample in a study of spatial heterogeneity in lung cancer (dated by TCRdb to between 2017 and 2020). Library creation used 5' RACE. TCRdb shows the sequencer as NextSeq 500. The raw public reads went through TCRdb reprocessing: fastp at Q25, MiXCR clone calling, in-frame beta chains kept. Here each entry gathers all rows of one CDR3 protein and keeps the most common genes and DNA. This sample lists 3,500 to 4,500 distinct CDR3 sequences; 40% to 65% were detected once. Roughly 76% of the sample lies in the top ten. The sample's time point label, decoded: sample taken at primary tumor resection. TCR sequencing used whole RNA extracted from tumor and nontumor lung tissue, or from cryopreserved PBMC samples, without cell sorting. Sequencing was performed on PBMCs, taken at surgery. The receptors were gathered from a female donor with early-stage non-small cell lung cancer.

For this clonotype: This beta chain appears as a stray read in a library generated for alpha chains; its size is not informative. The genes are TRBV7-8 and TRBJ2-1; no definite D call. The V gene lost 1 base and the J gene lost 8 bases, with 21 bases spanning the gap. The CDR3 totals 17 residues. Germline V gene data show CDR1 as SGHVS and CDR2 as FQNEAQ. CDR3 sequence reads: CASSLVRWRSHFDEQFF. The DNA for the CDR3 is TGTGCCAGCAGCTTAGTCAGGTGGCGGAGTCATTTCGATGAGCAGTTCTTC.

About this clonotype itself: This beta chain is a stray read from a library made for alpha chains; its abundance is not meaningful. V and J are TRBV20-1 and TRBJ2-4; TRBD1 aligns across 9 bases. CDR1 is DFQATT, CDR2 SNEGSKA, per germline (reference sequence). The V segment lost 6 bases and the J segment 2 bases; nucleotides outside the gene matches: 2. The CDR3 has 13 residues. CDR3 nucleotides: TGCAGTGCCAACAGGGGGCCCAAAAACATTCAGTACTTC. Its protein is CSANRGPKNIQYF.

This clonotype was detected only a few times. For a library built for alpha chains, this beta chain is a stray read; little rests on its size. The chain joins TRBV5-6 to TRBJ2-2; the D is unclear. This CDR3 region has 12 residues. V dropped 4 bases and J dropped 5 bases, with 6 bases sitting between them. The germline V gene has CDR1 SGHDT and CDR2 YYEEEE. For the CDR3, the DNA is TGTGCCAGCAGCAGGGTTACCGGGGAGCTGTTTTTT. Protein sequence: CASSRVTGELFF.

A note on this clonotype: This beta chain is an off-target read within a library intended for alpha chains, so its frequency means little. CDR3: CASSQPREGVWTGELFF. As DNA, the CDR3 is TGCGCCAGCAGCCAACCCCGGGAGGGGGTATGGACCGGGGAGCTGTTTTTT. The chain joins TRBV4-3 to TRBJ2-2, with TRBD2 matching over 8 bases. The CDR3 has 17 residues. Per germline, CDR1 LGHNA and CDR2 YSLEER. V was pared by 2 bases and J by 5 bases, with 10 bases of the junction left unmatched.

As to this clonotype: This beta chain lies outside the target of a library built for alpha chains; its clone size means little. This sequence joins TRBV27 and TRBJ2-2; 7 positions agree with TRBD1. The CDR3 contains 15 residues. The junction had 10 bases not matched to a gene; V was cut back by 5 bases and J by 7 bases. Germline V gene lookup returns CDR1 MNHEY and CDR2 SMNVEV (reference sequence). The CDR3 sequence: CASSARQGSGGELFF. CDR3 DNA: TGTGCCAGCAGTGCCCGACAGGGATCAGGCGGGGAGCTGTTTTTT.

Remarks on this clonotype: This beta chain was picked up by a library intended for alpha chains and is off target, so its count carries little meaning. This chain connects TRBV6-1 to TRBJ2-1; the match to TRBD2 covers 7 bases. V dropped 0 bases and J dropped 2; count of bases not matched to a gene: 1. Germline CDR1 reads MNHNS; CDR2 reads SASEGT. The CDR3 is 15 residues long. This CDR3 is CASSEASGAYNEQFF. The CDR3 DNA reads TGTGCCAGCAGTGAAGCGAGCGGGGCCTACAATGAGCAGTTCTTC.

Concerning this clonotype itself: This beta chain represents an off-target read in a library built for alpha chains; its size is of limited meaning. The V and J genes are TRBV28 and TRBJ1-5; TRBD1 matches 8 bases. This CDR3 contains 15 residues. Germline trimming cut 11 bases from V and 3 bases from J; bases unmatched to any gene: 12. In germline, CDR1 is MDHEN, CDR2 SYDVKM. The CDR3 nucleotides read TGTGCCGGGCCGGCAGGGGGCTTAGACAATCAGCCCCAGCATTTT. Translating gives CAGPAGGLDNQPQHF.

As to this clonotype: This beta chain lies outside the target of a library built for alpha chains; its clone size means little. The chain is built from TRBV28 and TRBJ2-1; maybe TRBD2 (5 bases). The V end was cut by 8 bases, the J end by 1 base, with 18 bases between. This CDR3 is 16 amino acids long. CDR1 is MDHEN and CDR2 is SYDVKM in the germline V gene. CDR3 sequence reads: CASVNRNSASYNEQFF. The CDR3 nucleotides read TGTGCCAGCGTCAACCGAAATAGCGCTTCCTACAATGAGCAGTTCTTC.

Turning to this clonotype: Since it is a stray read in a library aimed at alpha chains, this beta chain has a size that is not meaningful. This chain uses TRBV12-3 or TRBV12-4 with TRBJ2-3; TRBD2 matches 12 bases. Trimming removed 6 bases from V and 2 bases from J; junction bases left unmatched: 3. CDR3 length equals 15 residues. This CDR3 is CASSRTSGDTDTQYF. CDR3 in DNA: TGTGCCAGCAGCCGGACTAGCGGGGACACAGATACGCAGTATTTT.

In regard to this clonotype: Because this beta chain is a stray read in a library intended to capture alpha chains, its abundance should not be given much weight. J is TRBJ2-1 and V is TRBV12-5; 8 nucleotides line up with TRBD2. CDR3 size: 12 residues. V lost 6 bases and J lost 10; bases outside the gene matches: 5. Germline CDR1 and CDR2: LGHNT and FRNRAP. In DNA form, the CDR3 reads TGTGCTAGTGGCGGGACTAGTAACGAGCAGTTCTTC. As protein: CASGGTSNEQFF.

Concerning this clonotype: A library prepared for alpha chains yielded this beta chain as an off-target read; its size is of little meaning. This chain uses TRBV6-4 with TRBJ2-2; TRBD2 matches 12 bases. There are 16 residues in the CDR3. Trimming removed 3 bases from V and 6 bases from J; junction bases left unmatched: 5. Germline-derived CDR1 and CDR2 are MRHNA and SNTAGT. The CDR3 loop is CASSEELAGGPGELFF. The CDR3 bases are TGTGCCAGCAGTGAAGAACTAGCGGGAGGCCCCGGGGAGCTGTTTTTT.

A remark on this clonotype: A library prepared for alpha chains yielded this beta chain as an off-target read; its size is of little meaning. The V and J genes are TRBV14 and TRBJ2-3; D unresolved. The CDR3 sequence is 15 residues long. V lost 6 bases and J 1 base, leaving 14 bases between the germline ends. Germline CDR1 SGHDN, CDR2 FVKESK. The CDR3 loop is CASSTIVGGTDTQYF. CDR3 sequence (DNA): TGTGCCAGCAGTACTATTGTTGGAGGCACAGATACGCAGTATTTT.

Concerning this clonotype: With the library built for alpha chains, this beta chain is off target and its frequency is not meaningful. The chain recombines TRBV9 with TRBJ2-5; D assignment may be TRBD1 or TRBD2 (5 bases each). The CDR3 has 16 amino acids. Germline-derived CDR1 and CDR2 are SGDLS and YYNGEE. V was trimmed by 0 bases and J by 4 bases, leaving 16 bases between them. The CDR3 spells CASSVGGVEVGETQYF. The CDR3 DNA is TGTGCCAGCAGCGTAGGAGGGGTTGAAGTGGGAGAGACCCAGTACTTC.

Comment on this clonotype: In this CDR3 the conserved last residue, phenylalanine or tryptophan, is missing, so a read error is likely. As an off-target read in a library built for alpha chains, this beta chain has a frequency of little significance. The rearrangement links TRBV7-6 to TRBJ2-1; 11 bases agree with TRBD2. With V trimmed by 6 bases and J by 8 bases, 6 bases remained unmatched. This CDR3 has 14 amino acids. Germline values: CDR1 SGHVS, CDR2 FNYEAQ. The CDR3 nucleotides read TGTGCCAGCAGACGGACTAGCGGGTCTCATGAGCAGTTCCTC. This encodes CASRRTSGSHEQFL.

On this clonotype: For a library built for alpha chains, this beta chain is a stray read; little rests on its size. CDR3 in amino acids: CASRPAGLIYGYTF. The CDR3 DNA reads TGTGCCAGCAGGCCCGCAGGGCTGATCTATGGCTACACCTTC. The chain joins TRBV7-2 to TRBJ1-2; weak D call: TRBD1 (5 bases). The CDR3 covers 14 residues. Between the trimmed V and J ends, which lost 6 bases and 4 bases, there was a span of 15 bases. CDR1 is SGHTA and CDR2 is FQGNSA in the germline V gene.

As for this clonotype: The library was prepared for alpha chains; this beta chain is a stray read, so its frequency means little. The gene calls are TRBV29-1 and TRBJ2-3; 9 bases fit TRBD1. J was trimmed by 0 bases and V by 5 bases; bases with no gene match: 12. The CDR3 has 17 residues. Germline CDR1 is SQVTM and CDR2 is ANQGSEA. CDR3 sequence (DNA): TGCAGCGTTCTACTAACCACCGGGACAGGGAGCACAGATACGCAGTATTTT. Translated: CSVLLTTGTGSTDTQYF.

This clonotype was detected a few times. This beta chain appears as a stray read in a library generated for alpha chains; its size is not informative. The gene calls are TRBV15 and TRBJ2-7; 7 bases are shared with TRBD2. Germline V gene lookup returns CDR1 LNHNV and CDR2 YYDKDF (reference sequence). V dropped 5 bases and J dropped 4; count of bases not matched to a gene: 17. The length of the CDR3 is 17 residues. The CDR3 region has the DNA TGTGCCACCAGCCCCCAGGATTACGGGAGGCTTGGTTACGAGCAGTACTTC. Its translation is CATSPQDYGRLGYEQYF.

Points on this clonotype: In a library made to pick up alpha chains, this beta chain is a stray read with a size that means little. The chain is built from TRBV4-3 and TRBJ2-2; D may be TRBD1 (6 bases). Trimming removed 4 bases from V and 5 bases from J, with 14 bases in between. The CDR3 extends over 15 amino acids. Germline values: CDR1 LGHNA, CDR2 YSLEER. The CDR3: CASSPWGRGTGELFF. CDR3 bases: TGCGCCAGCAGCCCCTGGGGCAGGGGAACCGGGGAGCTGTTTTTT.

A word on this clonotype: This beta chain turned up in a library designed for alpha chains; as an off-target read, its abundance says little. The chain has TRBV9 and TRBJ2-3, with 8 positions matching TRBD1. Germline CDR1 and CDR2: SGDLS and YYNGEE. Germline trimming cut 2 bases from V and 4 bases from J; bases unmatched to any gene: 6. This CDR3 spans 15 amino acids. This CDR3 reads CASSVGTGNPDTQYF. CDR3 DNA sequence: TGTGCCAGCAGCGTCGGGACAGGAAACCCAGATACGCAGTATTTT. Full variable domain (rest looked up from reference TRBV9 and TRBJ2-3): DSGVTQTPKHLITATGQRVTLRCSPRSGDLSVYWYQQSLDQGLQFLIQYYNGEERAKGNILERFSAQQFPDLHSELNLSSLELGDSALYFCASSVGTGNPDTQYFGPGTRLTVL.

About this clonotype itself: This beta chain is off target for a library built for alpha chains, so its abundance means little. The chain links TRBV29-1 to TRBJ2-1, with D tentatively TRBD2 (5 bases). This CDR3 spans 12 amino acids. Looked up from germline, CDR1 is SQVTM and CDR2 is ANQGSEA. V dropped 0 bases and J dropped 8 bases, with 8 bases sitting between them. DNA for the CDR3: TGCAGCGTTGAAGATCTGAGGGATGAGCAGTTCTTC. Translation: CSVEDLRDEQFF.

With respect to this clonotype: This beta chain is a stray read from a library made for alpha chains; its abundance is not meaningful. In nucleotides, the CDR3 is TGTGCCAGCAGCCCCGAGGTGGGTGGGCTAGAAGTCAATGAGCAGTTCTTC. It translates to CASSPEVGGLEVNEQFF. This chain connects TRBV5-6 to TRBJ2-1; no clear D gene. Germline assignment: CDR1 SGHDT and CDR2 YYEEEE. The CDR3 runs 17 residues. V was trimmed by 4 bases and J by 6 bases, leaving 23 bases between them.

This clonotype was recorded a few times. As an off-target read in a library built for alpha chains, this beta chain has a frequency of little significance. The rearrangement uses TRBV9 and TRBJ2-1, with D perhaps TRBD1 (6 bases). V was pared by 2 bases and J by 0 bases, with 18 bases between. The CDR3 runs to 18 residues. From germline, CDR1 is SGDLS and CDR2 YYNGEE. CDR3 protein: CASSVFRGRISSYNEQFF. DNA of the CDR3: TGTGCCAGCAGCGTTTTCAGGGGTCGGATTAGCTCCTACAATGAGCAGTTCTTC.

With regard to this clonotype: Being off target in a library aimed at alpha chains, this beta chain has a size of little meaning. This chain connects TRBV3-1 to TRBJ2-4, with D possibly being TRBD1 or TRBD2 (5 bases each). Germline V gene sequence: CDR1 LGHDT, CDR2 YNNKEL (reference sequence). Trimming stripped 0 bases from V and 1 base from J, with 13 bases between. This CDR3 region has 17 residues. CDR3 sequence reads: CASSQDDRGPAKNIQYF. The DNA for the CDR3 is TGTGCCAGCAGCCAAGATGATCGGGGCCCGGCCAAAAACATTCAGTACTTC.

This clonotype showed up just a few times. The library was built for alpha chains, so this beta chain is an off-target read and its size means little. The V gene is TRBV4-3, the J gene TRBJ2-3; maybe TRBD1 (5 bases). From germline, CDR1 is LGHNA and CDR2 YSLEER. Trimming cost V 0 bases and J 1 base, with 8 bases left between them. This CDR3 contains 15 residues. The CDR3 here is CASSQDRVGTDTQYF. The CDR3 nucleotides read TGCGCCAGCAGCCAAGACAGGGTTGGCACAGATACGCAGTATTTT.

Note on this clonotype: Relative to the germline gene, one junction end is altered; a read error may explain this. This beta chain is an off-target read within a library intended for alpha chains, so its frequency means little. This sequence joins TRBV5-4 and TRBJ2-6, with D perhaps TRBD1 (5 bases). The CDR3 sequence is 15 residues long. Germline loops: CDR1 SGHNT, CDR2 YYREEE (reference sequence). The CDR3 DNA reads as TGTGCCAGCAGCCCACCGAAATCTGGGGCCAACGTCCTGATTTTC. The encoded protein is CASSPPKSGANVLIF.

On this clonotype itself: This beta chain is an off-target read within a library intended for alpha chains, so its frequency means little. J is TRBJ2-1 and V is TRBV7-2, with 12 bases fitting TRBD2. V lost 5 bases, J lost 4 bases, and 6 bases stayed unmatched. Germline CDR1 SGHTA, CDR2 FQGNSA. This CDR3 region has 16 residues. CDR3 loop: CASSPIGLAGYNEQFF. The CDR3, as DNA: TGTGCCAGCAGCCCGATAGGACTAGCGGGGTACAATGAGCAGTTCTTC.

In its sample, this clonotype was seen a few times. Because this beta chain is a stray read in a library intended to capture alpha chains, its abundance should not be given much weight. The J gene is TRBJ2-3, the V gene TRBV7-9; D remains unclear. Germline assignment: CDR1 SEHNR and CDR2 FQNEAQ (reference sequence). CDR3 length: 13 residues. Deletions cut 5 bases from V and 6 bases from J, with 12 bases between. The CDR3, as DNA: TGTGCCAGCAGCCCTTCACAAGGCGATACGCAGTATTTT. Translation: CASSPSQGDTQYF.